These 9 T cell receptor beta chains came from one sample sequenced in a study of blood T cell repertoires in COVID-19. TCRdb keeps only in-frame clones here, not all; method: immunoSEQ multiplex PCR. Of under 400,000 clones listed, roughly 90% are singletons. Sequenced: peripheral blood. The receptors here all came from a woman aged 30 to 39 with COVID-19, enrolled during active disease.

V gene TRBV6-1 combines with J gene TRBJ1-2, with D uncertain. Germline V gene lookup returns CDR1 MNHNS and CDR2 SASEGT. Trimming left V 3 bases short and J 9 bases short, with 11 bases between. The CDR3 loop spans 12 amino acids. The CDR3 sequence is CASSETPGSYTF. The CDR3, as DNA: TGTGCCAGCAGTGAGACACCCGGGAGCTACACCTTC.

This rearrangement joins TRBV12-3 or TRBV12-4 to TRBJ1-1, with a tentative D call TRBD1 (5 bases). The CDR3 loop spans 12 amino acids. V dropped 6 bases and J dropped 7 bases, with 12 bases sitting between them. The CDR3 here is CASSSDSVEAFF. Here the CDR3 DNA reads TGTGCCAGCAGCAGCGACAGCGTTGAAGCTTTCTTT.

This chain joins TRBV7-8 and TRBJ1-1, with unresolved D. Trimming left V 5 bases short and J 4 bases short, with 11 bases between. This CDR3 has 13 residues. Germline values: CDR1 SGHVS, CDR2 FQNEAQ. DNA of the CDR3: TGTGCCAGCAGCGGTAAACCGGGCACTGAAGCTTTCTTT. Its translation is CASSGKPGTEAFF.

This chain uses TRBV28 with TRBJ2-7; D not certain. The CDR3 consists of 12 residues. CDR1 and CDR2 from the germline V gene are MDHEN and SYDVKM. The germline V and J ends were trimmed by 6 bases and 6 bases, with 12 bases remaining between them. CDR3: CASSPNRAEQYF. In DNA form, the CDR3 reads TGTGCCAGCAGCCCAAATCGAGCCGAGCAGTACTTC.

This clone was seen only once. The CDR3 DNA is TGTGCCAGCAGCGTAGATCCACCGGGGCGGGATAAGGACGAGCAGTACTTC. Translation: CASSVDPPGRDKDEQYF. The rearrangement uses TRBV9 and TRBJ2-7, with D maybe TRBD2 (6 bases). CDR3 length equals 17 residues. Per germline, CDR1 SGDLS and CDR2 YYNGEE. Deletions cut 0 bases from V and 5 bases from J, with 21 bases between.

This rearrangement joins TRBV19 to TRBJ2-2; 7 bases are a match to TRBD2. The CDR3 is made up of 12 amino acids. CDR1 is LNHDA, CDR2 SQIVND, per germline (reference sequence). V lost 10 bases, J lost 8 bases, and 7 bases stayed unmatched. Here the CDR3 DNA reads TGTGCCACCTATGGGGGGGGTGGGGAGCTGTTTTTT. It encodes CATYGGGGELFF. Filled out from reference TRBV19 and TRBJ2-2, the complete variable domain reads DGGITQSPKYLFRKEGQNVTLSCEQNLNHDAMYWYRQDPGQGLRLIYYSQIVNDFQKGDIAEGYSVSREKKESFPLTVTSAQKNPTAFYLCATYGGGGELFFGEGSRLTVL.

The rearrangement uses TRBV30 and TRBJ2-1; 8 bases match TRBD2. The germline gives CDR1 GTSNPN, CDR2 SVGIG (reference sequence). The CDR3 is made up of 13 amino acids. V gave up 4 bases and J gave up 7 bases; unmatched junction bases: 6. Here the CDR3 reads CAWTGTSNNEQFF. For the CDR3, the DNA is TGTGCCTGGACCGGGACTAGTAATAATGAGCAGTTCTTC.

This clone occurred a few times. This rearrangement joins TRBV19 to TRBJ1-5, with D possibly TRBD1 on 6 matching bases. The CDR3 length is 15 residues. The germline V and J ends were trimmed by 7 bases and 8 bases, with 21 bases remaining between them. Germline V gives CDR1 LNHDA, CDR2 SQIVND (reference sequence). The CDR3 nucleotides are TGTGCCAGTAAGGGGGAAGGGGAGTATCTTAAGCCCCAGCATTTT. It is translated as CASKGEGEYLKPQHF.

This clone was seen only a few times. This chain joins TRBV6-5 and TRBJ2-2, with TRBD2 matching over 7 bases. CDR3 length: 14 amino acids. CDR1 is MNHEY and CDR2 is SVGAGI in the germline V gene. V gave up 2 bases and J gave up 3 bases; unmatched junction bases: 0. The DNA for the CDR3 is TGTGCCAGCAGTTACGGGGGGGACACCGGGGAGCTGTTTTTT. Amino acids: CASSYGGDTGELFF.